The present TCR beta chain was sequenced within a study of OX40 agonist ivuxolimab in advanced cancers. Whole-study findings and limits: Not determined was the antigen specificity of the expanded peripheral T cells. Relative to CD4+ cells, CD8+ T cells on average had more expanded clones.

Sampling times: baseline, cycle 4 day 1, cycle 7 day 1. With respect to this clone: Its antigen is undetermined.

The CDR3 is made up of 15 amino acids. In germline, CDR1 is SGHTA, CDR2 FQGNSA. J lost 2 bases, V lost 0 bases, and 0 bases had no gene match. Libraries were prepared by immunoSEQ multiplex PCR; TCRdb keeps only in-frame clonotypes and omits some of them. Seen here are about 58,000 clones, over 75% observed once, and the top ten hold over 0.6%. The sequence was collected from an adult with an advanced solid tumor such as melanoma, head and neck, liver or kidney cancer. V usage is TRBV7-2 and J usage is TRBJ2-1; 8 bases map to TRBD1. Sequencing used CD4+ or CD8+ T cells sorted from blood, obtained in a trial of the OX40 agonist ivuxolimab. Here the CDR3 DNA reads TGTGCCAGCAGCTTAGCGGACAGGGCCTACAATGAGCAGTTCTTC. Translation gives CASSLADRAYNEQFF.